A selection of T cell receptor beta chains follows, all from one sample in a study of blood T cell repertoires in COVID-19. Repertoires were generated with immunoSEQ multiplex PCR, while TCRdb's copy carries only in-frame clones and drops some. Of approximately 110,000 clones listed, approximately 90% are singletons. The sequenced material came from peripheral blood. The receptors shown here come from a human donor in a cohort sampled during active COVID-19. Both conserved end residues are part of each CDR3. Each record gives: clone size, J gene, V gene, D gene, CDR3 DNA, CDR3 protein. A D gene is named only where the DNA matches it firmly. Clone size is not always given. Where it is, it says once, few, many or a class for expanded clones.

abundance: -
j_gene: TRBJ2-7
v_gene: TRBV7-2
d_gene: TRBD1
CDR3nt: TGTGCCAGCAGCGGACGGACAGGGGCCTACGAGCAGTACTTC
CDR3aa: CASSGRTGAYEQYF

abundance: -
j_gene: TRBJ1-4
v_gene: TRBV20-1
d_gene: TRBD1
CDR3nt: TGCAGTGCTAGTAAGGGGGCGGGAACTAATGAAAAACTGTTTTTT
CDR3aa: CSASKGAGTNEKLFF

abundance: -
j_gene: TRBJ1-3
v_gene: TRBV5-1
d_gene: -
CDR3nt: TGCGCCAGCAGCTTGGGGCGGGGAAACACCATATATTTT
CDR3aa: CASSLGRGNTIYF

abundance: -
j_gene: TRBJ2-1
v_gene: TRBV9
d_gene: TRBD2
CDR3nt: TGTGCCAGCAGCTCGACAGCGGGGGGAGCCTACAATGAGCAGTTCTTC
CDR3aa: CASSSTAGGAYNEQFF

abundance: -
j_gene: TRBJ2-3
v_gene: TRBV7-8
d_gene: TRBD2
CDR3nt: TGTGCCAGCAGCTTGGGAAGGACTAGCGGGGGGGGAAATACGCAGTATTTT
CDR3aa: CASSLGRTSGGGNTQYF

abundance: -
j_gene: TRBJ1-1
v_gene: TRBV3-1/TRBV3-2
d_gene: -
CDR3nt: TGTGCCAGCAGCCAAGTTGGGCAGTTGGAAGCTTTCTTT
CDR3aa: CASSQVGQLEAFF

abundance: -
j_gene: TRBJ2-2
v_gene: TRBV18
d_gene: TRBD1
CDR3nt: TGTGCCAGCTCCCTCGGACAGGGGGCTGGCACCGGGGAGCTGTTTTTT
CDR3aa: CASSLGQGAGTGELFF

abundance: -
j_gene: TRBJ2-7
v_gene: TRBV2
d_gene: -
CDR3nt: TGTGCCAGCCTCCCCGGGAGCCCCTACGAGCAGTACTTC
CDR3aa: CASLPGSPYEQYF

abundance: -
j_gene: TRBJ2-7
v_gene: TRBV18
d_gene: TRBD1
CDR3nt: TGTGCCAGCTCACCACCGAGCGGGACAGGGTACTACGAGCAGTACTTC
CDR3aa: CASSPPSGTGYYEQYF

abundance: -
j_gene: TRBJ2-3
v_gene: TRBV7-2
d_gene: TRBD2
CDR3nt: TGTGCCAGCGGAATAGCGGGAGGGCCATCAGATACGCAGTATTTT
CDR3aa: CASGIAGGPSDTQYF

abundance: -
j_gene: TRBJ2-5
v_gene: TRBV20-1
d_gene: -
CDR3nt: TGCAGTGCTCGCTTGCGAGAGACCCAGTACTTC
CDR3aa: CSARLRETQYF

abundance: -
j_gene: TRBJ1-2
v_gene: TRBV13
d_gene: -
CDR3nt: TGTGCCAGCAGCCAACACAGGGCCATTCACAATGGCTACACCTTC
CDR3aa: CASSQHRAIHNGYTF

abundance: -
j_gene: TRBJ2-7
v_gene: TRBV5-6
d_gene: -
CDR3nt: TGTGCCAGCAGCTTCCACTCCTACGAGCAGTACTTC
CDR3aa: CASSFHSYEQYF

abundance: -
j_gene: TRBJ1-6
v_gene: TRBV5-6
d_gene: -
CDR3nt: TGTGCCAGCAGCTTGCTAAGGGGAAGGGGCTCCACCTCACCCCTCCACTTT
CDR3aa: CASSLLRGRGSTSPLHF

abundance: -
j_gene: TRBJ2-7
v_gene: TRBV5-1
d_gene: -
CDR3nt: TGCGCCAGCAGCCCGGGATCGGTGGGCTACGAGCAGTACTTC
CDR3aa: CASSPGSVGYEQYF

abundance: -
j_gene: TRBJ2-3
v_gene: TRBV18
d_gene: TRBD2
CDR3nt: TGTGCCAGCTCACCGACTAGCGGGGGAACAGATACGCAGTATTTT
CDR3aa: CASSPTSGGTDTQYF

abundance: -
j_gene: TRBJ1-4
v_gene: TRBV5-1
d_gene: TRBD1
CDR3nt: TGCGCCAAACGACAGGGTAGGACTAATGAAAAACTGTTTTTT
CDR3aa: CAKRQGRTNEKLFF

abundance: -
j_gene: TRBJ2-6
v_gene: TRBV18
d_gene: -
CDR3nt: TGTGCCAGCTCACCACCGATAAAGGGACATAGCTCTGGGGCCAACGTCCTGACTTTC
CDR3aa: CASSPPIKGHSSGANVLTF

abundance: -
j_gene: TRBJ1-2
v_gene: TRBV5-8
d_gene: TRBD1
CDR3nt: TGTGCCAGCAGCTTGGATGTGACAGGGGGCCGGTATGGCTACACCTTC
CDR3aa: CASSLDVTGGRYGYTF

abundance: -
j_gene: TRBJ2-1
v_gene: TRBV2
d_gene: -
CDR3nt: TGTGCCAGCAGAAAGACAGACTCCCCCCACAATGAGCAGTTCTTC
CDR3aa: CASRKTDSPHNEQFF

abundance: -
j_gene: TRBJ1-2
v_gene: TRBV6-6
d_gene: -
CDR3nt: TGTGCCAGCAACCGGGGAGCTAACTATGGCTACACCTTC
CDR3aa: CASNRGANYGYTF

abundance: -
j_gene: TRBJ2-7
v_gene: TRBV7-2
d_gene: TRBD1
CDR3nt: TGTGCCAGCAGCTTAGAGACAGGGAAGCAGTACTTC
CDR3aa: CASSLETGKQYF

abundance: -
j_gene: TRBJ1-5
v_gene: TRBV18
d_gene: -
CDR3nt: TGTGCCAGCTCGTTCAGGGGACGCGGCAATCAGCCCCAGCATTTT
CDR3aa: CASSFRGRGNQPQHF

abundance: -
j_gene: TRBJ1-2
v_gene: TRBV24-1
d_gene: TRBD1
CDR3nt: TGTGCCACCAGTGATTCTCCGGGACAGGGGCGTTCTAACTATGGCTACACCTTC
CDR3aa: CATSDSPGQGRSNYGYTF

abundance: -
j_gene: TRBJ2-7
v_gene: TRBV5-1
d_gene: -
CDR3nt: TGCGCCAGCAGCTTTCGTCCCTCCTACGAGCAGTACTTC
CDR3aa: CASSFRPSYEQYF

abundance: -
j_gene: TRBJ1-1
v_gene: TRBV5-5
d_gene: -
CDR3nt: TGTGCCAGCAGCTTTGAGGTTAAGGCATGGGGGGGAACTGAAGCTTTCTTT
CDR3aa: CASSFEVKAWGGTEAFF

abundance: -
j_gene: TRBJ2-7
v_gene: TRBV10-3
d_gene: TRBD1
CDR3nt: TGTGCCATCAGCGACCCCTCCGGACAGGTTTCCTACGAGCAGTACTTC
CDR3aa: CAISDPSGQVSYEQYF

abundance: -
j_gene: TRBJ2-5
v_gene: TRBV4-2
d_gene: -
CDR3nt: TGTGCCAGCAGCCAAGGCGGGACTCAAGAGACCCAGTACTTC
CDR3aa: CASSQGGTQETQYF

abundance: -
j_gene: TRBJ2-2
v_gene: TRBV27
d_gene: TRBD1
CDR3nt: TGTGCCAGCAGTTGGGGACAGAGCGGGGAGCTGTTTTTT
CDR3aa: CASSWGQSGELFF

abundance: once
j_gene: TRBJ2-1
v_gene: TRBV5-1
d_gene: TRBD2
CDR3nt: TGCGCCAGCAGTCTTAGCGGGGGGGCTTTCTACAATGAGCAGTTCTTC
CDR3aa: CASSLSGGAFYNEQFF

abundance: -
j_gene: TRBJ1-1
v_gene: TRBV11-3
d_gene: TRBD1
CDR3nt: TGTGCCAGTGAACGACAGGGAGGCACTGAAGCTTTCTTT
CDR3aa: CASERQGGTEAFF

abundance: -
j_gene: TRBJ2-7
v_gene: TRBV5-6
d_gene: -
CDR3nt: TGTGCCAGCAGCTTGGTGGGGGGTGAAGAGCAGTACTTC
CDR3aa: CASSLVGGEEQYF

abundance: once
j_gene: TRBJ2-2
v_gene: TRBV9
d_gene: TRBD1
CDR3nt: TGTGCCAGCAGGGGCGGGACAGGGAACACCGGGGAGCTGTTTTTT
CDR3aa: CASRGGTGNTGELFF

abundance: -
j_gene: TRBJ1-4
v_gene: TRBV10-3
d_gene: -
CDR3nt: TGTGCCATCAGTGAGTCGACTGCAAAACTGTTTTTT
CDR3aa: CAISESTAKLFF